Given below is one TCR beta chain in context. Healthy people donating bone marrow made up the donors. PCR amplification relied on 60 Vbeta primers (plus 13 Jbeta primers). Original methodology: An analysis that came later counted 73 million or so unique TCR beta chains, approximately 10 million shared. Sequenced by immunoSEQ multiplex PCR; TCRdb stores in-frame clones only, minus some. V and J calls and clone size come straight from that table; D and trimming were deduced from the DNA. The sample holds 130,000 to 150,000 clones; around 78% are singletons and the top ten take around 2.9%. These data belong to a study of cytomegalovirus exposure and HLA in healthy donors. CDR1 SQVTM and CDR2 ANQGSEA come from the germline V gene. The ends were cut back, 1 base at V and 9 bases at J, with 16 bases in the middle. The CDR3 totals 14 residues.

This chain joins TRBV29-1 and TRBJ2-1; tentatively, D is TRBD2 (6 bases). The TCR comes from a man in his forties in good health and CMV-seropositive. Specimen: PBMCs. The CDR3 DNA reads TGCAGCGTTGAAGGGGCGGGGCGCCTCGGTGAGCAGTTCTTC. This encodes CSVEGAGRLGEQFF.